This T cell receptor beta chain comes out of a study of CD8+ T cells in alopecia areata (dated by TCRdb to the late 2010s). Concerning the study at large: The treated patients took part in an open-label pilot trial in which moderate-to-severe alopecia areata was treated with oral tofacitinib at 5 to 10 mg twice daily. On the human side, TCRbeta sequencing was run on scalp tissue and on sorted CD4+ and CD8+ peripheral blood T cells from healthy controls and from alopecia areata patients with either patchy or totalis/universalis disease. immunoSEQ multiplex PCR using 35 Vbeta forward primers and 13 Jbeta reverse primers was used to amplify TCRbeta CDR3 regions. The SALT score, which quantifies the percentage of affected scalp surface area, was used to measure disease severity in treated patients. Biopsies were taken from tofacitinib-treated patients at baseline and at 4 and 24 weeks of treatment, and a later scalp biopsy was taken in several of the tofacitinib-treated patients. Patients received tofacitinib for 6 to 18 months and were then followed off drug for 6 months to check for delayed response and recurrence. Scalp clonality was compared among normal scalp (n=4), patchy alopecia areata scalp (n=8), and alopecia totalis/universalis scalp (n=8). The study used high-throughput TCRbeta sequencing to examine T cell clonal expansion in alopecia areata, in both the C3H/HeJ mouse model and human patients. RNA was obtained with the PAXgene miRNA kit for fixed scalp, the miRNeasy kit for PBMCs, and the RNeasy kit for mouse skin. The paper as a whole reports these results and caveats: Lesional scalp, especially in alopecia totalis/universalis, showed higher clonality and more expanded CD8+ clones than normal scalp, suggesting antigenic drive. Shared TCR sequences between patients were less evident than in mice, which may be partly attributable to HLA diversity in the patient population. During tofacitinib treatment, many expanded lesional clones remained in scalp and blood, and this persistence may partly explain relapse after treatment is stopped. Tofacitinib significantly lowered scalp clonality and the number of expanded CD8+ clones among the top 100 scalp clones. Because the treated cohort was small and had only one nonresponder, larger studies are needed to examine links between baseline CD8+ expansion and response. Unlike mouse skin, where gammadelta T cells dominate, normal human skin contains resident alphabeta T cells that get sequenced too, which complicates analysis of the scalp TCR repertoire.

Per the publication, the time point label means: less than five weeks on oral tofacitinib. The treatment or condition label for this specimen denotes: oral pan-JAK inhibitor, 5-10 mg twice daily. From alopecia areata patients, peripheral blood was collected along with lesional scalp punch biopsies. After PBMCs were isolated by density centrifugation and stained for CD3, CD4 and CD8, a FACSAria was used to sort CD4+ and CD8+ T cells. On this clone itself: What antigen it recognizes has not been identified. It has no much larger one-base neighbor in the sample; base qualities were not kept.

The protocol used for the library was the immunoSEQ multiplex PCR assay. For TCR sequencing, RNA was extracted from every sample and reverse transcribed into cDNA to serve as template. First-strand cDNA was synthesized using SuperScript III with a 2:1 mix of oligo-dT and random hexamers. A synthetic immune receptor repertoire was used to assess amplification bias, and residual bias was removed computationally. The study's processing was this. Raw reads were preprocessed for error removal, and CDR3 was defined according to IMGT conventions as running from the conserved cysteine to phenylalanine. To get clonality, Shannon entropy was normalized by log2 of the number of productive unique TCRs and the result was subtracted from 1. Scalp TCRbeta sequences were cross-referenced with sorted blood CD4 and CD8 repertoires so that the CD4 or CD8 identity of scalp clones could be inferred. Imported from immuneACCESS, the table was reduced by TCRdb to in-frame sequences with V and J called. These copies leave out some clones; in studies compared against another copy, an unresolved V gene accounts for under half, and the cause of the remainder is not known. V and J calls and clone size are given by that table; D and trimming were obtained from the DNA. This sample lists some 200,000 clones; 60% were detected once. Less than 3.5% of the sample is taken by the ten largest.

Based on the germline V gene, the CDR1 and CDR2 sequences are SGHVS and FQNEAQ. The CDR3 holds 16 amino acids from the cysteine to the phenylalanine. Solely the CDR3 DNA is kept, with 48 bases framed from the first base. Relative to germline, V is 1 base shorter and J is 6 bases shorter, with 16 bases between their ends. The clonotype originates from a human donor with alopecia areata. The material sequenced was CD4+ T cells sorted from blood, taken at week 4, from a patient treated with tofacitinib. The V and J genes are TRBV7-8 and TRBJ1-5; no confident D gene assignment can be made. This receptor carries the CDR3 CASSLGRGGAVQPQHF. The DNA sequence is TGTGCCAGCAGCTTAGGTCGGGGAGGTGCTGTTCAGCCCCAGCATTTT.